The 24 T cell receptor beta chains given below trace back to one sample, sequenced in a study of blood T cell repertoires in COVID-19. Produced via immunoSEQ multiplex PCR; TCRdb's table is partial and in-frame only. Among around 120,000 clones listed, around four fifths were seen once. Sequencing was carried out using peripheral blood. Receptors originate from a man aged 25-45 years with acute or convalescent COVID-19.

The chain has TRBV5-6 and TRBJ1-1; no clear D. The CDR3 extends over 13 amino acids. The germline CDR1 and CDR2 sequences are SGHDT and YYEEEE. Between the trimmed V and J ends, which lost 2 bases and 1 base, there was a span of 6 bases. The CDR3: CASSFRENTEAFF. CDR3 nucleotides: TGTGCCAGCAGCTTTCGGGAGAACACTGAAGCTTTCTTT.

The CDR3 DNA follows: TGTGCCAGCAGTTACCAAGGGGGGGCATTTTATGGCTACACCTTC. Its protein product is CASSYQGGAFYGYTF. V and J are TRBV6-5 and TRBJ1-2; tentative D call: TRBD1 (6 bases). Germline V gives CDR1 MNHEY, CDR2 SVGAGI. The CDR3 extends over 15 amino acids. V lost 2 bases and J lost 5, with 15 bases in between.

This chain links TRBV19 with TRBJ1-2; D is unresolved. Trimming removed 5 bases at V and 4 bases at J, with 17 bases between. Germline V CDR1 and CDR2: LNHDA, SQIVND (reference sequence). CDR3 size: 15 residues. In nucleotides, the CDR3 is TGTGCCAGTAGTGGGAGGGCTTTTTTTGGCTATGGCTACACCTTC. Its translation: CASSGRAFFGYGYTF.

The chain couples TRBV7-3 to TRBJ2-3; D possibly corresponds to TRBD1 (6 bases). The length of the CDR3 is 15 residues. Trimming left V 5 bases short and J 5 bases short, with 17 bases between. Germline CDR1 reads SGHTA; CDR2 reads FQGTGA. The CDR3 nucleotides read TGTGCCAGCAGCCCGACATGGGGGCATGTAGATACGCAGTATTTT. Translated, it gives CASSPTWGHVDTQYF.

In this sample, this clone turned up once. The V and J genes are TRBV18 and TRBJ2-3, with a weak D call TRBD2 (6 bases). Looked up from germline, CDR1 is KGHSH and CDR2 is LQKENI. The V and J ends lost 5 bases and 2 bases respectively, with 17 bases between them. The CDR3 loop spans 16 amino acids. Here the CDR3 DNA reads TGTGCCAGCTCAACCGGACTCGGGGGTGACACAGATACGCAGTATTTT. Translating gives CASSTGLGGDTDTQYF.

The chain carries TRBV7-3 and TRBJ2-2; the D is unclear. V was cut by 1 base and J by 7 bases, with 13 bases left in between. CDR3 length equals 15 residues. CDR1 and CDR2 (germline): SGHTA, FQGTGA. The CDR3 protein is CASSLSETLNGELFF. The CDR3 region has the DNA TGTGCCAGCAGCTTAAGTGAGACACTGAACGGGGAGCTGTTTTTT.

This sequence joins TRBV4-2 and TRBJ1-1; 8 bases map to TRBD1. V trimming: 5 bases; J trimming: 11 bases; junction bases outside the gene matches: 13. The length of the CDR3 is 14 residues. Germline V lookup: CDR1 LGHNA, CDR2 YNFKEQ. CDR3 region: CASSSLDRAWAAFF. The DNA of the CDR3 is TGTGCCAGCAGCTCCCTGGACAGGGCATGGGCGGCTTTCTTT.

The rearrangement uses TRBV29-1 and TRBJ2-1, with 10 bases identical to TRBD2. The length of the CDR3 is 14 residues. Germline lookup yields CDR1 SQVTM and CDR2 ANQGSEA. Germline trimming cut 5 bases from V and 5 bases from J; bases unmatched to any gene: 6. The CDR3 DNA sequence: TGCAGCGTTTTTCTAGCGGGGGCAGACAATGAGCAGTTCTTC. It encodes CSVFLAGADNEQFF.

The genes are TRBV4-1 and TRBJ1-1, with 9 bases identical to TRBD1. In germline, CDR1 is MGHRA, CDR2 YSYEKL. The CDR3 length is 16 residues. The trim removed 1 base at V and 4 bases at J, leaving 7 bases unmatched. CDR3 nucleotides: TGCGCCAGCAGCCAAGGCCGGACAGGGGTGGTCACTGAAGCTTTCTTT. Its protein is CASSQGRTGVVTEAFF.

The chain links TRBV4-3 to TRBJ1-3; D possibly corresponds to TRBD1 (5 bases). V was clipped by 3 bases and J by 4 bases, with 10 bases between them. CDR3 size: 14 residues. In germline, CDR1 is LGHNA, CDR2 YSLEER. The CDR3 region is CASSHRGPGNTIYF. The CDR3 region has the DNA TGCGCCAGCAGCCATAGGGGCCCAGGAAACACCATATATTTT.

This chain connects TRBV19 to TRBJ2-3; 9 nucleotides line up with TRBD2. The CDR3 covers 19 residues. Per germline, CDR1 LNHDA and CDR2 SQIVND (reference sequence). V gave up 2 bases and J gave up 0 bases; unmatched junction bases: 12. The CDR3 nucleotides read TGTGCCAGTAGTATAAGGGTTAGCGGGGGAGGGGCTAGCACAGATACGCAGTATTTT. Its translation is CASSIRVSGGGASTDTQYF.

This clone was seen a single time. The chain carries TRBV28 and TRBJ1-2, with TRBD1 as a possible D gene (6 bases). This CDR3 is 13 amino acids long. V gave up 9 bases and J gave up 8 bases, with 19 bases separating them. CDR1 is MDHEN and CDR2 is SYDVKM in the germline V gene. The CDR3 DNA reads TGTGCCAGTACGGTCGGGGGGCGTTGGGGCTACACCTTC. Protein product: CASTVGGRWGYTF.

The rearrangement uses TRBV27 and TRBJ1-4, with a tentative D call TRBD1 (6 bases). V lost 8 bases and J lost 12, with 16 bases in between. Germline assignment: CDR1 MNHEY and CDR2 SMNVEV (reference sequence). The CDR3 is 12 amino acids. The CDR3 DNA is TGTGCCAGCGGCCAACAGGGAGGGGAACTGTTTTTT. As protein: CASGQQGGELFF.

The chain has TRBV11-2 and TRBJ1-5; no clear D. This CDR3 has 14 amino acids. Trimming took 1 base from V and 6 from J, leaving 10 bases between them. Germline CDR1 SGHAT, CDR2 FQNNGV. For the CDR3, the DNA is TGTGCCAGCAGCTTAGGGACTCGGGGTCAGCCCCAGCATTTT. This encodes CASSLGTRGQPQHF.

The chain combines TRBV9 with TRBJ2-3; the D gene is possibly TRBD1 (5 bases). The CDR3 is 15 residues long. V dropped 3 bases and J dropped 3 bases, with 14 bases sitting between them. The germline V gene has CDR1 SGDLS and CDR2 YYNGEE. The chain's CDR3 is CASSEGLYGTDTQYF. In DNA form, the CDR3 reads TGTGCCAGCAGCGAGGGGCTTTATGGAACAGATACGCAGTATTTT.

The V and J genes are TRBV5-4 and TRBJ1-2; 9 bases agree with TRBD1. Germline assignment: CDR1 SGHNT and CDR2 YYREEE (reference sequence). The CDR3 contains 15 residues. With V trimmed by 0 bases and J by 8 bases, 8 bases remained unmatched. The CDR3 coding sequence is TGTGCCAGCAGCTTGGTGGGACAGGGATCGGGGGGCTACACCTTC. This codes for CASSLVGQGSGGYTF.

This clone came up once. The chain employs TRBV6-4 and TRBJ1-4; 8 bases match TRBD1. Per germline, CDR1 MRHNA and CDR2 SNTAGT. Germline trimming cut 5 bases from V and 3 bases from J; bases unmatched to any gene: 2. The CDR3 length is 14 residues. Here the CDR3 reads CASSPTGANEKLFF. The CDR3 DNA follows: TGTGCCAGCAGTCCGACAGGGGCTAATGAAAAACTGTTTTTT.

The chain joins TRBV6-1 to TRBJ1-4; a weak D match, TRBD1 (5 bases). V was shortened by 2 bases and J by 10 bases, with 14 bases between the two germline ends. In germline, CDR1 is MNHNS, CDR2 SASEGT. The CDR3 spans 14 residues. In DNA form, the CDR3 reads TGTGCCAGCAGTGAACTAAAGGGGAGGGTAAAACTGTTTTTT. As protein: CASSELKGRVKLFF.

V gene TRBV6-5 combines with J gene TRBJ2-7; 7 bases are shared with TRBD1. V lost 6 bases and J lost 4; bases outside the gene matches: 9. Germline CDR1 MNHEY, CDR2 SVGAGI. The CDR3 runs to 14 residues. CDR3 bases: TGTGCCAGCAGCAGAGAGGGGGCGAATTACGAGCAGTACGTC. Translation gives CASSREGANYEQYV.

CDR3 nucleotides: TGTGCCAGCAGCTTGGAACTCTGGACAGGGAAATACGAGCAGTACTTC. Protein sequence: CASSLELWTGKYEQYF. This sequence joins TRBV5-6 and TRBJ2-7; TRBD1 matches at 8 bases. Losses at the gene ends were 0 bases for V and 4 bases for J; bases not matched to a gene: 9. The CDR3 totals 16 residues. CDR1 and CDR2 (germline): SGHDT, YYEEEE. Full variable domain (rest looked up from reference TRBV5-6 and TRBJ2-7): DAGVTQSPTHLIKTRGQQVTLRCSPKSGHDTVSWYQQALGQGPQFIFQYYEEEERQRGNFPDRFSGHQFPNYSSELNVNALLLGDSALYLCASSLELWTGKYEQYFGPGTRLTVT.

This clone was recorded a few times. Other DNA sequences of this sample code for an identical CDR3. The rearrangement uses TRBV27 and TRBJ1-2; 9 nucleotides line up with TRBD1. Trimming cost V 0 bases and J 4 bases; bases outside gene matches: 0. This CDR3 is built from 14 residues. The V gene's germline CDR1 is MNHEY and CDR2 SMNVEV (reference sequence). CDR3 nucleotide sequence: TGTGCCAGCAGTTTATCGGGACAGGGCTATGGCTACACCTTC. Translation: CASSLSGQGYGYTF.

This clone was observed a handful of times. The V call is TRBV13, the J call TRBJ2-7; the D gene is possibly TRBD2 (5 bases). V shed 5 bases and J shed 2 bases, with 13 bases lying between them. Germline loops: CDR1 PRHDT, CDR2 FYEKMQ (reference sequence). The CDR3 spans 14 residues. The CDR3 loop is CASSPGGSAYEQYF. In DNA, the CDR3 is TGTGCCAGCAGCCCCGGAGGTAGCGCCTACGAGCAGTACTTC.

This clone was detected only once. This chain uses TRBV13 with TRBJ2-1; 7 bases are shared with TRBD1. There are 15 residues in the CDR3. Germline V gene lookup returns CDR1 PRHDT and CDR2 FYEKMQ (reference sequence). With V trimmed by 4 bases and J by 4 bases, 7 bases remained unmatched. DNA of the CDR3: TGTGCCAGCAGCTCCCGGGACAGTAAGTACAATGAGCAGTTCTTC. It yields the protein CASSSRDSKYNEQFF.

V usage is TRBV5-5 and J usage is TRBJ1-6, with 8 bases that match TRBD1. This CDR3 spans 16 amino acids. The V and J ends lost 0 bases and 7 bases, in that order; junction bases with no gene match: 6. CDR1 is SGHKS, CDR2 YYEKEE, per germline (reference sequence). CDR3: CASSLGISGGNSPLHF. CDR3 nucleotides: TGTGCCAGCAGCTTGGGGATTTCAGGGGGCAATTCACCCCTCCACTTT.